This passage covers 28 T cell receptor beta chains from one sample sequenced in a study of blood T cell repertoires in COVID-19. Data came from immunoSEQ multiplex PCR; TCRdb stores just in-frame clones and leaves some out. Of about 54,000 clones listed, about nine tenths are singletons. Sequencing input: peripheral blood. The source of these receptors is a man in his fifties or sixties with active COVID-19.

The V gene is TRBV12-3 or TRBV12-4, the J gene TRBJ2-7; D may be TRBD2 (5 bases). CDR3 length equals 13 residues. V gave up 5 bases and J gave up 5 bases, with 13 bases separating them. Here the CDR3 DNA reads TGTGCCAGCAGTCGAGGGTTGGTCCACGAGCAGTACTTC. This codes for CASSRGLVHEQYF.

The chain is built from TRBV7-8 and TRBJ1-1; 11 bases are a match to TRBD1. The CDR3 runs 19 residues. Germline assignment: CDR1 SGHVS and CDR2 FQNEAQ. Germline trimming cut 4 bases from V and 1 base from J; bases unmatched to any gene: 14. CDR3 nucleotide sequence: TGTGCCAGCAGCTCCCCCCGGGGGAGCGGACAGGGGGCGAACACTGAAGCTTTCTTT. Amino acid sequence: CASSSPRGSGQGANTEAFF.

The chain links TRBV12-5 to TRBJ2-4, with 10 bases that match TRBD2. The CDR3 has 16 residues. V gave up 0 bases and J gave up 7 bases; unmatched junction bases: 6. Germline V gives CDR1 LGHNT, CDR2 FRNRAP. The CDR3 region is CASGLVLGTSANIQYF. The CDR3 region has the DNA TGTGCTAGTGGTTTGGTACTTGGGACTAGCGCTAACATTCAGTACTTC.

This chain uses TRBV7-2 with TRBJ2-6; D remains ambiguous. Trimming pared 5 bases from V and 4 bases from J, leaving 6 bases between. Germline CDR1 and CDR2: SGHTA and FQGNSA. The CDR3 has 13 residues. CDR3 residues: CASSGGGANVLTF. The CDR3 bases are TGTGCCAGCAGCGGCGGAGGGGCCAACGTCCTGACTTTC.

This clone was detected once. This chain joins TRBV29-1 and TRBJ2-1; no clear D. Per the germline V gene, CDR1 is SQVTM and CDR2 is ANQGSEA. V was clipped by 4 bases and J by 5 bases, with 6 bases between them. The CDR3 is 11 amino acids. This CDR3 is CSVGSNNEQFF. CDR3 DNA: TGCAGCGTTGGCTCTAACAATGAGCAGTTCTTC.

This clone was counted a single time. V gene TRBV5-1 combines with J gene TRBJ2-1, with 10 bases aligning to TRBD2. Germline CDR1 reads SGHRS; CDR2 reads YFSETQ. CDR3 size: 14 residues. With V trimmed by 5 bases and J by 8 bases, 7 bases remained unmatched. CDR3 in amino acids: CASSFSGRRDEQFF. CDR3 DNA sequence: TGCGCCAGCAGTTTTAGCGGGAGGAGGGATGAGCAGTTCTTC.

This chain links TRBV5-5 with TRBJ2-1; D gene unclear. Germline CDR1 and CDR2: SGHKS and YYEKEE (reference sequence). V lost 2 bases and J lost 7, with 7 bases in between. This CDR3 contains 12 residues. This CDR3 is CASSLNWNEQFF. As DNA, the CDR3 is TGTGCCAGCAGCTTAAACTGGAATGAGCAGTTCTTC.

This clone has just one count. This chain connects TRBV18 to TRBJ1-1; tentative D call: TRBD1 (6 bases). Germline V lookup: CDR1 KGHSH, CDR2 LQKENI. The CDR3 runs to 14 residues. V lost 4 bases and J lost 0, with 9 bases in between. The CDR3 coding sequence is TGTGCCAGCTCACAAGGACAGATGAACACTGAAGCTTTCTTT. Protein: CASSQGQMNTEAFF.

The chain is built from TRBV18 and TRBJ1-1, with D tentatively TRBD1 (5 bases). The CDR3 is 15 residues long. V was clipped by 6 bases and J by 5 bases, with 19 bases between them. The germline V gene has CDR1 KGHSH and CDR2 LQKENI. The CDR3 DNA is TGTGCCAGCTCCCGGGGTTCCGCGGGGGGGACTGAAGCTTTCTTT. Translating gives CASSRGSAGGTEAFF.

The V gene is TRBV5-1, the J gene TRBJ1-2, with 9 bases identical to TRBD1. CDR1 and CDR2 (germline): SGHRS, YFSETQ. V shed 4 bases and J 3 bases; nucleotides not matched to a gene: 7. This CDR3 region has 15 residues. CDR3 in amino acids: CASSIQGAGDYGYTF. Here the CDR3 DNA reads TGCGCCAGCAGCATACAGGGGGCTGGGGACTATGGCTACACCTTC.

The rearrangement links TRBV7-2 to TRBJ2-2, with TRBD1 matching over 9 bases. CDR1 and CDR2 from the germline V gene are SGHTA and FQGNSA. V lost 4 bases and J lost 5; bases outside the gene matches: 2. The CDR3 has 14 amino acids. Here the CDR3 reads CASSSDRGTGELFF. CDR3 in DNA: TGTGCCAGCAGCTCGGACAGGGGTACCGGGGAGCTGTTTTTT.

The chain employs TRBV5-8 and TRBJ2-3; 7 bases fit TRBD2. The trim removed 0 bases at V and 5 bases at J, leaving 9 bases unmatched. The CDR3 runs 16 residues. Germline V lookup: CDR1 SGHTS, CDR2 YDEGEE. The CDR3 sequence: CASSLGAGVGEDTQYF. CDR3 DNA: TGTGCCAGCAGCTTGGGGGCGGGAGTTGGTGAAGATACGCAGTATTTT.

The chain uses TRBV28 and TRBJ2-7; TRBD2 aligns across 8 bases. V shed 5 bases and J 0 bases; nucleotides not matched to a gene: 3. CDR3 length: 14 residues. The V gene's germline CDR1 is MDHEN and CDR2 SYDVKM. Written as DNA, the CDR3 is TGTGCCAGCAGTCCGGGGGGGATCTCCTACGAGCAGTACTTC. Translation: CASSPGGISYEQYF.

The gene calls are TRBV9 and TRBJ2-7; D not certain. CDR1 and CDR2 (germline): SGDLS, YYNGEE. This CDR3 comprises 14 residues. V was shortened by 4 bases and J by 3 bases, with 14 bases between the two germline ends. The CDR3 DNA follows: TGTGCCAGCAGCCCCTCGGCGGAGAACTACGAGCAGTACTTC. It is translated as CASSPSAENYEQYF.

CDR3 protein: CASSLISLNSNQPQHF. The DNA of the CDR3 is TGTGCCAGCAGCTTAATTAGCCTGAATAGCAATCAGCCCCAGCATTTT. This rearrangement joins TRBV7-3 to TRBJ1-5; D is undetermined. Trimming left V 1 base short and J 0 bases short, with 10 bases between. The CDR3 extends over 16 amino acids. Per the germline V gene, CDR1 is SGHTA and CDR2 is FQGTGA.

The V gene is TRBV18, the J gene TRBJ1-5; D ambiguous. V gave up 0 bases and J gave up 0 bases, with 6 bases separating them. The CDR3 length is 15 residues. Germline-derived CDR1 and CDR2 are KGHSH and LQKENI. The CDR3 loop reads CASSPPGRSNQPQHF. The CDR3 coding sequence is TGTGCCAGCTCACCACCGGGCCGTAGCAATCAGCCCCAGCATTTT.

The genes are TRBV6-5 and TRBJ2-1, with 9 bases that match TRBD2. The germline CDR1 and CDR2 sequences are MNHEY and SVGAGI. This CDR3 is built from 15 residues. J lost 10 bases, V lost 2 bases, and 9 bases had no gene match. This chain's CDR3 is CASSYDSAGGYEQFF. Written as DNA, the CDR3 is TGTGCCAGCAGTTACGATTCTGCGGGGGGGTACGAGCAGTTCTTC.

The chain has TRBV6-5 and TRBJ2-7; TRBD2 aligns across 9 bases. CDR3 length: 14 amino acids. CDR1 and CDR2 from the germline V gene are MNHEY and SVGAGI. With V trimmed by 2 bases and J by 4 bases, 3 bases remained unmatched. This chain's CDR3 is CASSYMREGYEQYF. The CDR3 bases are TGTGCCAGCAGTTACATGCGGGAGGGTTACGAGCAGTACTTC.

The CDR3 spells CASSLVGQGMGYTF. As DNA, the CDR3 is TGCGCCAGCAGCCTCGTCGGACAGGGAATGGGCTACACCTTC. The chain couples TRBV4-1 to TRBJ1-2; 8 bases align to TRBD1. The CDR3 spans 14 residues. With 4 bases clipped from V and 8 bases from J, the junction kept 9 bases outside the gene matches. CDR1 and CDR2 from the germline V gene are MGHRA and YSYEKL.

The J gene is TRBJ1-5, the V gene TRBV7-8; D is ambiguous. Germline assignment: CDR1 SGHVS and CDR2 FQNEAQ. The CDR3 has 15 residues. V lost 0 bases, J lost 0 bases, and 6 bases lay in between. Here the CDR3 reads CASSLAAGSNQPQHF. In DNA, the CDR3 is TGTGCCAGCAGCTTAGCCGCGGGTAGCAATCAGCCCCAGCATTTT.

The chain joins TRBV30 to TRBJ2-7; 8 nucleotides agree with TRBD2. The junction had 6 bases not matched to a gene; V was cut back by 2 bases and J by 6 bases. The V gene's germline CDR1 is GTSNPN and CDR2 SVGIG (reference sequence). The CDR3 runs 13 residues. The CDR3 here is CAWSNGGEGEQYF. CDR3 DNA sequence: TGTGCCTGGAGTAACGGGGGGGAAGGCGAGCAGTACTTC. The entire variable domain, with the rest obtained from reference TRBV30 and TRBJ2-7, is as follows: SQTIHQWPATLVQPVGSPLSLECTVEGTSNPNLYWYRQAAGRGLQLLFYSVGIGQISSEVPQNLSASRPQDRQFILSSKKLLLSDSGFYLCAWSNGGEGEQYFGPGTRLTVT.

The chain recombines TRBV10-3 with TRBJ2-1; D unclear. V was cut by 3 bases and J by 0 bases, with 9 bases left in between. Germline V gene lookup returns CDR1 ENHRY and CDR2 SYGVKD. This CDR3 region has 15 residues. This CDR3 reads CAISELSSSYNEQFF. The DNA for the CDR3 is TGTGCCATCAGTGAATTATCGAGCTCCTACAATGAGCAGTTCTTC.

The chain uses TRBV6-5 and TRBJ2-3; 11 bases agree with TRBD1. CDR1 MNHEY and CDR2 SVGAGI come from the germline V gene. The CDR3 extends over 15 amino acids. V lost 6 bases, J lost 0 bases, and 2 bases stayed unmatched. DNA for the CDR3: TGTGCCAGCAGGGACAGGGGGCTTAGCACAGATACGCAGTATTTT. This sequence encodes CASRDRGLSTDTQYF.

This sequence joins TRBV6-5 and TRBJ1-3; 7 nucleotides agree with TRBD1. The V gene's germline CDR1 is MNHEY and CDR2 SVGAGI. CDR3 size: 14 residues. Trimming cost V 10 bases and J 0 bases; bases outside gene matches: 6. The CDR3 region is CATIRDSSGNTIYF. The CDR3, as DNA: TGTGCCACTATCCGGGACAGCTCTGGAAACACCATATATTTT.

The CDR3 sequence: CASSLAAYQETQYF. CDR3 nucleotide sequence: TGTGCCAGCAGCTTAGCCGCGTACCAAGAGACCCAGTACTTC. The rearrangement joins TRBV11-2 to TRBJ2-5; no clear D gene. This CDR3 contains 14 residues. Trimming cost V 1 base and J 0 bases, with 6 bases left between them. The germline V gene has CDR1 SGHAT and CDR2 FQNNGV.

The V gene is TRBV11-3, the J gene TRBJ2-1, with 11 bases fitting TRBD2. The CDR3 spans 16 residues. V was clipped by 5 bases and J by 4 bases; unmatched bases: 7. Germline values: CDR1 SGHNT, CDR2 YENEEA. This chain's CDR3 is CASSPRTSGPYNEQFF. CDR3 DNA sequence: TGTGCCAGCAGCCCCAGGACTAGCGGGCCTTACAATGAGCAGTTCTTC.

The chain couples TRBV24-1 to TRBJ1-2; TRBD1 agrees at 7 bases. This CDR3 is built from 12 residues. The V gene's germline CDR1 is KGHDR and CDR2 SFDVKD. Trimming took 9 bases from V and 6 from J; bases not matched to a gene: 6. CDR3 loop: CATEDRENGYTF. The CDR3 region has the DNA TGTGCCACCGAAGACAGGGAGAATGGCTACACCTTC.

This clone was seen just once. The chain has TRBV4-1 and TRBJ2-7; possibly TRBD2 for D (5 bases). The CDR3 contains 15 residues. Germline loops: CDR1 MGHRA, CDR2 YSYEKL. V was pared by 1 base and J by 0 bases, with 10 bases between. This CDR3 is CASSQGEGSSYEQYF. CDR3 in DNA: TGCGCCAGCAGCCAAGGTGAGGGTAGCTCCTACGAGCAGTACTTC.